What follows are 5 T cell receptor beta chains derived from one specimen sequenced in a study of CD8+ T cells in alopecia areata. RNA extraction was followed by reverse transcription into cDNA, which acted as the sequencing template. Sequencing used immunoSEQ multiplex PCR; TCRdb keeps in-frame clones, though not all of them. This table has fewer than 200,000 clones, 65% to 75% appearing once. The source material was CD8+ T cells sorted from blood, sampled at week 0. The receptors here all came from a human donor with alopecia areata.

The J gene is TRBJ2-7, the V gene TRBV27, with D possibly called TRBD1 or TRBD2 (6 bases each). Trimming removed 2 bases from V and 7 bases from J, with 12 bases in between. The CDR3 covers 13 residues. Germline loops: CDR1 MNHEY, CDR2 SMNVEV (reference sequence). The CDR3 loop is CASSLKGGREQYF. The CDR3 DNA reads TGTGCCAGCAGTTTAAAGGGGGGTAGGGAGCAGTACTTC.

For this clone: One junction end does not reproduce the germline sequence, and a read error may be involved. The chain is built from TRBV11-3 and TRBJ1-1; D may be TRBD1 (6 bases). The CDR3 totals 13 residues. Germline loops: CDR1 SGHNT, CDR2 YENEEA. CDR3 residues: CASSFRGGADAFF. The CDR3 bases are TGTGCCAGCAGCTTTCGCGGGGGGGCTGACGCTTTCTTT.

CDR3 loop: CASSRNGEKYEQYF. In DNA, the CDR3 is TGTGCCAGCAGCCGCAACGGGGAAAAATACGAGCAGTACTTC. This sequence joins TRBV7-2 and TRBJ2-7; a possible D gene is TRBD2 (5 bases). The germline V gene has CDR1 SGHTA and CDR2 FQGNSA. The CDR3 has 14 residues. V lost 5 bases and J lost 4, with 15 bases in between.

This clone came up a few times. The chain is built from TRBV10-3 and TRBJ2-1, with D perhaps matching TRBD1 or TRBD2 (5 bases each). This CDR3 is built from 12 residues. Deletions cut 7 bases from V and 7 bases from J, with 11 bases between. Germline CDR1 and CDR2: ENHRY and SYGVKD. The CDR3 DNA sequence: TGTGCCATCACGGGGACGGGTAATGAGCAGTTCTTC. This sequence encodes CAITGTGNEQFF.

This chain connects TRBV4-1 to TRBJ2-7; D perhaps matches TRBD2 (6 bases). The germline V gene has CDR1 MGHRA and CDR2 YSYEKL. The CDR3 loop spans 14 amino acids. Deletions cut 0 bases from V and 5 bases from J, with 11 bases between. In DNA form, the CDR3 reads TGCGCCAGCAGCCAAGATCGGGGGATCGACGAGCAGTACTTC. Translation gives CASSQDRGIDEQYF.